This TCR beta chain was obtained from a study of a mutant IDH1 vaccine in newly diagnosed glioma. Overall study context: Patients, over weeks 1, 3, 5, 7, 11, 15, 19 and 23, received a total of eight vaccinations. The first vaccination came 4-6 weeks after radiotherapy alone, or with temozolomide cycles. Treated patients showed a male proportion of about 60%, a female proportion of around 40%, and a mean age of approximately 40 years. Regarding the study as a whole: Induction of immune responses by the vaccine occurred in 85% to 95% of patients.

Time point meaning: week 23, last vaccination. Vaccine doses each comprised 300 ug of mutant IDH1 20-mer peptide, with topical imiquimod. This CDR3 comprises 16 residues. Germline V gene data show CDR1 as KGHSH and CDR2 as LQKENI. The ends were cut back, 2 bases at V and 4 bases at J, with 17 bases in the middle. The table came from immunoSEQ multiplex PCR; TCRdb's copy has only in-frame clones and leaves some out. Of under 85,000 clones detected, approximately 89% appear once; the ten largest clones hold 0.7% to 0.95%. About this clone: Its antigen remains unknown.

The chain recombines TRBV18 with TRBJ1-1; no definite D call. The sample in question was PBMCs, obtained from a glioma patient whose treatment included an IDH1 peptide vaccine. This receptor was taken from a woman aged 45-59 years with glioma. This chain's CDR3 is CASSPAGIRRVTEAFF. In DNA, the CDR3 is TGTGCCAGCTCACCAGCCGGCATCCGACGGGTCACTGAAGCTTTCTTT. The variable domain in full, with the rest retrieved from reference TRBV18 and TRBJ1-1, is NAGVMQNPRHLVRRRGQEARLRCSPMKGHSHVYWYRQLPEEGLKFMVYLQKENIIDESGMPKERFSAEFPKEGPSILRIQQVVRGDSAAYFCASSPAGIRRVTEAFFGQGTRLTVV.